The sequence of this TCR beta chain was determined in a study of metastatic and nonmetastatic thyroid tumors. Across the study: Repertoires of blood and of tissue (tumor or nodule) from malignant and benign thyroid patients were compared. The study's findings and limits: Relative to benign nodules, malignant thyroid tumors were reportedly characterized by significantly elevated TCR beta diversity in blood and tumor.

No patient had received any treatment before thyroid surgery. V was pared by 6 bases and J by 6 bases, with 14 bases between. The CDR3 runs to 14 residues. In germline, CDR1 is SNHLY, CDR2 FYNNEI. Source study methods: Clinicopathological groups differed in CDR3, with these differences serving to build a distant-metastasis classifier for papillary thyroid cancer. MiXCR re-clonotyped the PCR reads for TCRdb. TCRdb, not the original authors, processed these V and J calls. The data contain some 17,000 clones, 23% of them singletons. This clone was counted ten times or more. Its specificity is unknown. Sequences were obtained from adjacent normal tissue. The genes are TRBV2 and TRBJ2-2; D call uncertain. This sequence was found in a female donor with papillary thyroid cancer or a benign thyroid nodule (not recorded which). Some clones in this sample may be carry-over from other donors' samples. In DNA form, the CDR3 reads TGTGCCAGCAGAGTAGGACCTAATCCCGGGGAGCTGTTTTTT. Protein: CASRVGPNPGELFF.